This TCR beta chain was documented in a study of post-analysis software for immune sequencing data. With respect to this clonotype: Its antigen is unidentified.

Study results and limitations: Controls significantly exceeded multiple sclerosis patients in normalized Chao1 diversity. The study found TRBV5-6, TRBV5-1 and TRBV20-1 among four to six TRBV segments more frequent in patients than controls.

CDR1 and CDR2 (germline): MNHEY, SMNVEV (reference sequence). The CDR3 is 15 residues long. With 6 bases clipped from V and 6 bases from J, the junction kept 10 bases outside the gene matches. Unique molecular identifiers featured in each of the TCR beta cDNA libraries. Input populations of roughly 0.95 to 10 million T cells gave rise to approximately 500,000 cDNA molecules. TCRdb re-called the PCR reads with MiXCR, one entry per CDR3 protein. The table lists about 460,000 distinct CDR3 sequences, approximately 45% of them singletons. The TCR was taken from a girl aged 5-17 years with multiple sclerosis. Source material: blood. The chain links TRBV27 to TRBJ2-7; 11 nucleotides line up with TRBD2. CDR3 sequence: CASRLAGGPVSEQYF. CDR3 in DNA: TGTGCCAGCAGGTTAGCGGGAGGGCCTGTTAGCGAGCAGTACTTC.